The text below deals with one T cell receptor (beta chain). There is no known antigen for this receptor. Base qualities are not recorded, but no much larger clone differs from it by a single base. The method was the immunoSEQ multiplex PCR assay. The multiplex PCR relied on a mix of 60 forward primers for TCR Vbeta segments and 13 reverse primers for TCR Jbeta segments. Amplification of the CDR3 region of rearranged TCR beta genes was performed with a multiplex PCR assay on genomic DNA. Amplified TCR beta libraries were sequenced as 87-base-pair reads on the Illumina HiSeq System. The original pipeline was this. A later analysis counted 75 million to 100 million unique TCR beta chains across the 550 to 800 repertoires, and some 11 million of these chains were shared by at least two donors. To remove PCR and sequencing errors, raw reads were error-corrected and collapsed into unique sequences using a nearest-neighbor algorithm that merged closely related sequences. V, D and J gene segments were assigned by aligning CDR3 sequences to IMGT reference sequences. Each retained sequence needed at least a six-nucleotide match to both a V gene segment and a J gene segment. Rearrangements were classified as productive when the CDR3 lacked stop codons and remained in frame with V and J, and all other rearrangements were classified as non-productive. Following IMGT convention, CDR3 was defined as the stretch from the second conserved V-encoded cysteine to the conserved J-encoded phenylalanine. In an earlier analysis of more than 550 of the donors, sequences lacking an unambiguous match to a single V gene segment were excluded. In an earlier analysis of a few hundred of the donors, V segments were called functional above 56.7% productive rearrangements and were called segregating when the between-donor standard deviation exceeded 5%. A statistical classification framework was developed to diagnose cytomegalovirus status using the catalog of TCR beta chain sequences. V and J gene assignment, in a later analysis, came from comparing TCR nucleotide sequences with IMGT/GENE-DB human TR gene sequences. In a later analysis, CDR3 sequences and most-parsimonious VDJ recombination scenarios were assigned using the TCRdist pipeline. A later analysis defined each TCR beta chain by its CDR3 amino acid sequence plus V-gene family, and excluded reads lacking a unique V-gene family. In a later analysis, 450 to 600 highly shared, low-generation-probability nucleotide sequences were removed to address suspected cross-contamination and a sequencing artifact. In a later analysis, a clonal expansion index was calculated for each public chain from normalized within-repertoire ranks of inferred template counts. A later analysis computed generation probabilities with a VDJ recombination model fitted to out-of-frame rearrangements, and checked the results against IGoR. In a later analysis, hypergeometric tests were used to score TCR-TCR, TCR-HLA and TCR-CMV co-occurrence, with a repertoire-size bias correction applied to TCR pairs. A later analysis estimated false discovery rates by permuting HLA or CMV assignments 20 times. In a later analysis, co-occurring TCRs were grouped with DBSCAN, and TCRdist sequence similarity was added when clustering was performed within HLA-allele-positive subsets. For co-occurrence clustering, repertoires with fewer than 30,000 or more than 120,000 public chains were excluded, along with 4 to 6 repertoires with anomalous nucleotide sharing. Sourced from immuneACCESS, this table was stored by TCRdb with only in-frame sequences that have V and J called. A share of the clones is absent; for the studies checked, an unresolved V gene accounts for under half, and the remainder has no known explanation. That table furnishes V, J and clone size, whereas the DNA furnished D and trimming. Within this sample are about 170,000 clones, with around 80% of them counted one time only. The top ten hold approximately 0.8% of the sample.

The cohort consisted of some 730 healthy bone marrow donors. All cohort members were sampled while nominally healthy, although unrecorded immune exposures were likely present. The donor was CMV seronegative and belonged to the group of 380 or so seronegative cohort members. Each donor provided a peripheral blood sample, and peripheral blood mononuclear cells were used for TCR beta sequencing. The Qiagen DNeasy Blood Extraction Kit was used to extract genomic DNA from the blood cell samples. The data derive from a study of cytomegalovirus exposure and HLA in healthy donors listed by TCRdb under 2017. In the study overall: In an earlier analysis of fewer than 750 of the donors, roughly 300 Gb of sequence data and 90 million to 120 million unique TCR beta sequences from about 179 million T cells were reported. About 320 gigabases of sequencing data and tens of millions of unique TCR sequences were included in an early release covering roughly 600 HLA-typed donors. Of the roughly 390 genotyped donors, more than 75% were placed in the genetic ancestry cluster associated with self-reported Caucasian donors. The study aimed to test whether signatures of past pathogen exposure could be identified by cataloging public T cell receptors. The study used immunosequencing to profile the T cell repertoires of approximately 650 subjects and linked those repertoires to cytomegalovirus serostatus. In addition to the first cohort of 650 to 750 subjects, a separate validation cohort of 120 different subjects was used. To predict cytomegalovirus infection status, the study combined high-throughput TCR immunosequencing, statistical association of individual TCRs with disease status, and machine learning. To study patterns of TCR occurrence, a later analysis re-analyzed previously published TCR beta repertoires from several hundred donors and added high-resolution HLA genotyping. Rather than drawing on any new phenotypic data, the later analysis identified candidate immune exposures from TCR beta sequences and the way those sequences occurred across donors. To decide whether each TCR beta V gene segment behaved as functional or pseudogenic, an earlier analysis of some 580 of the donors relied on high-throughput TCR beta sequencing. Donor age, sex, ethnicity and CMV serostatus were compiled alongside the repertoire data. Genome-wide SNP genotypes for about 60% of the 666 donors were used in a later genetic analysis, which treated that subset as a discovery cohort. All discovery cohort repertoires had been generated on a single sequencing platform. HLA typing covered class I and class II loci at four-digit resolution. The number of typed donors differed by locus: about 629-630 for A, B, C, DRB1 and DQB1; approximately 530 for DQA1; around 610 for DPA1; and 400 to 480 for DPB1. Roughly five DR-DQ haplotypes were handled as single units for association and clustering because linkage in the cohort was strong. Among some 400 genotyped donors of the cohort, an average of approximately 230,000 unique TCR beta nucleotide sequences were sequenced per donor, about a sixth of them non-productive. The study at large found these results: Some IMGT-functional V segments, including TRBV6-2 and TRBV6-3, could not be distinguished by the 87-base-pair reads and were therefore excluded. An association between a missense DCLRE1C variant and V-gene and J-gene trimming of TCR beta chains was found in a later genetic analysis and replicated in an independent cohort. HLA typing was unavailable for some donors at each locus, so association tests used only the typed subset. Because counts were too low, about 18 rarely observed V segments, including chromosome 9 orphons, were excluded from the earlier analysis of a few hundred of the donors. A later analysis found that most CMV-associated TCR beta chains appeared HLA-restricted, with HLA associations seemingly driven largely by CMV exposure. Compared with equally common non-associated chains, HLA-associated TCR beta chains in a later analysis were more clonally expanded and had lower generation probabilities. It was suggested by the authors that the approach could potentially be generalized to other disease states and immunological phenotypes. Linkage disequilibrium might explain the correlated functional status among segregating V segments, but an unknown experimental factor could not be excluded. Across donors, most TCR sequences were observed very rarely, whereas some public TCRs were present in many individuals. An earlier analysis of approximately 530 of the donors showed that most TCR beta V segments appeared in productive rearrangements either about 87% or about 30% of the time, which broadly matched IMGT annotations. The only immune exposure information available for the cohort was CMV serostatus. Sequencing depth was assumed to be roughly uniform across donors in the presence/absence analyses, though that assumption may not hold. A further reported finding was that TCR beta sequences accurately predicted the HLA-A and HLA-B alleles for most subjects in the first cohort. Compared with the roughly 720-donor mean, donors in an Asian-associated ancestry cluster had fewer N-insertions in productive TCRs, according to a later genetic analysis. A cluster of highly shared sequence variants was judged likely to represent a technical artifact of the sequencing pipeline. A later analysis associated roughly 17,000 TCR beta sequences with specific HLA alleles at a false discovery rate of 0.05. In vitro tests confirmed that three of the cytomegalovirus-associated TCR beta chains recognize cytomegalovirus antigens. According to a later analysis, TCR association rates differed among HLA loci, with DRB1 alleles showing the most associated TCRs and HLA-C alleles showing the fewest. A later analysis reported that several top co-occurrence clusters appeared linked to parvovirus B19, influenza, CMV and Epstein-Barr virus. Strong co-occurrence of HLA alleles, especially DR and DQ, made assigning TCR associations to individual alleles difficult. The study gave a list of under 200 TCR beta chains associated with cytomegalovirus. In both the original and validation cohorts, the classifier was reported to diagnose cytomegalovirus status with high specificity and sensitivity. This cohort had only TCR beta chains sequenced, and the lack of alpha or paired-chain data limited which features could be detected.

V was cut back by 5 bases and J by 5 bases, leaving a gap of 12 bases between them. Including the terminal cysteine and phenylalanine, the CDR3 comprises 13 residues. The DNA shown is the 39-base CDR3, in frame from base 1. CDR1 SGHTA and CDR2 FQGNSA are derived from the germline V gene. Recombination connected TRBV7-2 to TRBJ1-2; TRBD1 could be the D gene, as 5 bases match. The sequenced sample consisted of PBMCs. The receptor's source is a woman under 30 in good health and CMV-seronegative. CDR3 reads: CASSDGPGYGYTF. The DNA sequence is TGTGCCAGCAGCGATGGGCCAGGGTATGGCTACACCTTC.